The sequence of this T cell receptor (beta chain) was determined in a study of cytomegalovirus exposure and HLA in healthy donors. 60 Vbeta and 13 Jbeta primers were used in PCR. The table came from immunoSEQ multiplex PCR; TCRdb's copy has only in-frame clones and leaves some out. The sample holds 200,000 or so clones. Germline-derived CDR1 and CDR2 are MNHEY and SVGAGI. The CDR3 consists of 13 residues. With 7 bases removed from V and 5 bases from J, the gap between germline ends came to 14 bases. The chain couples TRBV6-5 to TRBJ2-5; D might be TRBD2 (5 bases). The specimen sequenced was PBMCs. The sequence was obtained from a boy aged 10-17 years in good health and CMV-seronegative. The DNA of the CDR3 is TGTGCCAGCAAGATTGGCGGCGGGGAGACCCAGTACTTC. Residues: CASKIGGGETQYF.